This T cell receptor beta chain originates from a study of T cell responses to AZD1222 COVID-19 vaccine. The study, taken as a whole, reports: There were vaccine-associated CD4 TCRs across spike, dominant at 160-218 and 743-854. Donors, mostly white British, included more females; clonal diversity was possibly underestimated.

Concerning this clone: Its target is not known.

The germline V and J ends were trimmed by 1 base and 2 bases, with 6 bases remaining between them. The length of the CDR3 is 14 residues. The V gene's germline CDR1 is SGHTA and CDR2 FQGNSA. Profiled with immunoSEQ multiplex PCR; TCRdb holds only in-frame clones, not every one. The sample records over 110,000 clones, under 95% being singletons. The sequence was collected from an adult in good health. The chain combines TRBV7-2 with TRBJ1-5, with D perhaps TRBD1 (5 bases). Here the sequenced sample was peripheral blood, taken on day 0 of AZD1222 vaccination. The CDR3 protein is CASSLGGGNQPQHF. DNA for the CDR3: TGTGCCAGCAGCTTAGGAGGGGGCAATCAGCCCCAGCATTTT.